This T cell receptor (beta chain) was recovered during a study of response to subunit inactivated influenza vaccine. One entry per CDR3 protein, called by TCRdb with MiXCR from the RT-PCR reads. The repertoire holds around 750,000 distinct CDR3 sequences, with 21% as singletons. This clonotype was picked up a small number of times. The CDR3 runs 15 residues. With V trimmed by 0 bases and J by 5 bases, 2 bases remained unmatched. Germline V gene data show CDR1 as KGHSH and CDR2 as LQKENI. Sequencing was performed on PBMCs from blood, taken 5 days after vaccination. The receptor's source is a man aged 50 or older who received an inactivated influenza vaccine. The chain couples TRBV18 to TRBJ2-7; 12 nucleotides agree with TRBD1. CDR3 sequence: CASSPPGTGGHEQYF. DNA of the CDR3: TGTGCCAGCTCACCACCGGGGACAGGGGGCCACGAGCAGTACTTC.